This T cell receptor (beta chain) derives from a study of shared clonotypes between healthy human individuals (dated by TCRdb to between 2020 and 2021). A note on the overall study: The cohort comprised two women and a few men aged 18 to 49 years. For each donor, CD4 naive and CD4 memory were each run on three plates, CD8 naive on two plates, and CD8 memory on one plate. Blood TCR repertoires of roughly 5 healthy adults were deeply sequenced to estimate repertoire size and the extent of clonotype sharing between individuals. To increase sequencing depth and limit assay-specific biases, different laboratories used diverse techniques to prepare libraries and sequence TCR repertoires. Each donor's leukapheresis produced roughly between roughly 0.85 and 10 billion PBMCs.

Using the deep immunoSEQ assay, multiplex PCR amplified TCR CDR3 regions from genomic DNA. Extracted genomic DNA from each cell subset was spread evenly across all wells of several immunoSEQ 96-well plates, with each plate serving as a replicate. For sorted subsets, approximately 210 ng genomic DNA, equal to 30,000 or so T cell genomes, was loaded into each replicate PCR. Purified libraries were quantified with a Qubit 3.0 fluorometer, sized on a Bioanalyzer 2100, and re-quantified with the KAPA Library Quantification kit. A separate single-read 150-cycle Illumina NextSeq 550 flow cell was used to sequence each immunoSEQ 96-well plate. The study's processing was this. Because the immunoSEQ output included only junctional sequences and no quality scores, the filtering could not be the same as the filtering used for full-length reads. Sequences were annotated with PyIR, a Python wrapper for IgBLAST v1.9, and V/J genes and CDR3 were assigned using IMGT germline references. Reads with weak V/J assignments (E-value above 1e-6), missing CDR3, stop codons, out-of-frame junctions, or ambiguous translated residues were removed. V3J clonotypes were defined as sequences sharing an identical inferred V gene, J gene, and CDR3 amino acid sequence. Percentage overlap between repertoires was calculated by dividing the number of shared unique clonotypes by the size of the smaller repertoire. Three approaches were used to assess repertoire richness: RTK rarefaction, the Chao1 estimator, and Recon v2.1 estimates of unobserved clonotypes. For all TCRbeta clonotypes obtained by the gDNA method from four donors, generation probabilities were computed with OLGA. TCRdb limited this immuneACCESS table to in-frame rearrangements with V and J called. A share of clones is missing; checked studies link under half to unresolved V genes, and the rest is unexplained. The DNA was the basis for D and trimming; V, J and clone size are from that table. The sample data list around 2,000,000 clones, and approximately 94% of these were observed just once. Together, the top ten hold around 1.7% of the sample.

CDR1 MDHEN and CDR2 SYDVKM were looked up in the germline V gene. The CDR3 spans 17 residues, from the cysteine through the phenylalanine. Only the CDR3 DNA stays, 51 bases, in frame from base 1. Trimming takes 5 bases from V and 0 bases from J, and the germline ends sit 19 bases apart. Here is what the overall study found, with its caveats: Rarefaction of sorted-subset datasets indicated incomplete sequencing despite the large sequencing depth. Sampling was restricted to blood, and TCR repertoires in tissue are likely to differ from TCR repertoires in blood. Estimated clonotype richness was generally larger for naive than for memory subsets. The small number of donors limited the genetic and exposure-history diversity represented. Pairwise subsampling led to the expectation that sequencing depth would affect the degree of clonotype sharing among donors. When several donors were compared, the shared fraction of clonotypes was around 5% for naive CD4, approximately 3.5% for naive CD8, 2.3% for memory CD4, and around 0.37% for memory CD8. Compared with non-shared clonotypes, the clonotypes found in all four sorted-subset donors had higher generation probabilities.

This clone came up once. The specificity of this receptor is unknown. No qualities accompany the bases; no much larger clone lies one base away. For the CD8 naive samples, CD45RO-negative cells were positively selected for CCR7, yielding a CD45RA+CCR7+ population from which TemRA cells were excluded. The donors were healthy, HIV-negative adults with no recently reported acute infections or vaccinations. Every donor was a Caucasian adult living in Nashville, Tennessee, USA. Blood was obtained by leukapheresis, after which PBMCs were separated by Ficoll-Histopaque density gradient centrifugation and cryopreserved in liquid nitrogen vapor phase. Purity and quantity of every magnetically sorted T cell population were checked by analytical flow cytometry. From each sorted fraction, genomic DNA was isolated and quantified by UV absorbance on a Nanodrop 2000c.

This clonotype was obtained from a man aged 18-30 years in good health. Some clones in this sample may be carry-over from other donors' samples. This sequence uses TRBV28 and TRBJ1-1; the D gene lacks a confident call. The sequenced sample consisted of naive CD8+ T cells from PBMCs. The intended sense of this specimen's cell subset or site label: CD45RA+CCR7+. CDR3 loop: CASSPDLSRPMNTEAFF. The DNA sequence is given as TGTGCCAGCAGTCCGGACCTATCAAGACCCATGAACACTGAAGCTTTCTTT.